This T cell receptor (beta chain) was documented in a study of Ad26.COV2.S vaccination and SARS-CoV-2 variants. Germline V gene lookup returns CDR1 LNHDA and CDR2 SQIVND (reference sequence). CDR3 size: 16 residues. V lost 2 bases to trimming and J lost 10 bases, with 20 bases between them. Some clones are missing from TCRdb's copy, which holds only in-frame ones; the method was immunoSEQ multiplex PCR. Altogether 300,000 to 500,000 clones are present, 75% to 90% being singletons, with the ten largest covering under 4%. Documented treatment: 15 to 20 received Ad26.COV2.S at low or high dose, single or two shots; 5 received placebo; per-sample allocation not given. Day 63 following the first vaccine or placebo injection was when the samples were taken.

The sample here was peripheral blood, taken in a trial of Ad26.COV2.S vaccine versus placebo. This chain joins TRBV19 and TRBJ2-2; D remains unclear. This clonotype originated in a person between 18 and 65 years old who received the Ad26.COV2.S COVID-19 vaccine or a placebo. In DNA, the CDR3 is TGTGCCAGTAGTATACTTGGAACAACTCCCGTTGAGGAGCTGTTTTTT. As protein: CASSILGTTPVEELFF.